This T cell receptor (beta chain) appears in the sequencing data of a study of T cell repertoires in cytomegalovirus infection. On the study more broadly: Public TCR beta signatures indicated both CMV infection and matching HLA type.

The V segment lost 3 bases and the J segment 2 bases; nucleotides outside the gene matches: 12. This CDR3 contains 16 residues. Germline V gene lookup returns CDR1 DFQATT and CDR2 SNEGSKA (reference sequence). TCRdb recomputed calls from the reads with MiXCR, one row per CDR3 protein. Of approximately 550,000 distinct CDR3 sequences listed, about 15% are singletons. This chain joins TRBV20-1 and TRBJ2-7; the match to TRBD1 covers 8 bases. Sequenced: CD8+ T cells from PBMCs. This TCR was recovered from a human donor in good health (CMV status not recorded). Some clones in this sample may be carry-over from other donors' samples. The CDR3 DNA follows: TGCAGTGCTAGGAACTCACAGGGGGTATCCCCCTACGAGCAGTACTTC. Translating it yields CSARNSQGVSPYEQYF.